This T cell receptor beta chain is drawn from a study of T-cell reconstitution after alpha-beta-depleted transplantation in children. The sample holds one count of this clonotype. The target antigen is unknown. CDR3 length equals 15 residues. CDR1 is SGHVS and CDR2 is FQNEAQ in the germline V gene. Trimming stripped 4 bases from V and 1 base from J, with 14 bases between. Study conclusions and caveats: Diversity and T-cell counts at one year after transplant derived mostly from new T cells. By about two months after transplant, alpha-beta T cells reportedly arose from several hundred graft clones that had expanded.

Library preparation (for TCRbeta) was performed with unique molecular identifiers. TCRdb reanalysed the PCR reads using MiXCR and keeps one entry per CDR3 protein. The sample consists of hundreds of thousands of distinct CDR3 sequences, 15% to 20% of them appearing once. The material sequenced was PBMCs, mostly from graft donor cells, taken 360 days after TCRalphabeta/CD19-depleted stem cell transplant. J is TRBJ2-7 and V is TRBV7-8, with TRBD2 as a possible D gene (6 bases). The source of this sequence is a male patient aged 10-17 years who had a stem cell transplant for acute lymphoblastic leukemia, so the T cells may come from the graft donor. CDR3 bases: TGTGCCAGCAGCTACCGGGACTCACCTTCCTACGAGCAGTACTTC. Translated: CASSYRDSPSYEQYF. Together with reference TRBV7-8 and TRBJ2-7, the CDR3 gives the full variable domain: GAGVSQSPRYKVAKRGQDVALRCDPISGHVSLFWYQQALGQGPEFLTYFQNEAQLDKSGLPSDRFFAERPEGSVSTLKIQRTQQEDSAVYLCASSYRDSPSYEQYFGPGTRLTVT.